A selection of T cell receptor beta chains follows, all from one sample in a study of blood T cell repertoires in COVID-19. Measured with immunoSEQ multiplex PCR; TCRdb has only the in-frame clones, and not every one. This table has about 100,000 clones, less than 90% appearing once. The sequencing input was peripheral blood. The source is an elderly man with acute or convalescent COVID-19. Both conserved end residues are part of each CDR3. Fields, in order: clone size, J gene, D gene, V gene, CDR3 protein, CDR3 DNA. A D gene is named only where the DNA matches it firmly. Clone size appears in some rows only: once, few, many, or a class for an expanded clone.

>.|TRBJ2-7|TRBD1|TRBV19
CATSGQIFYEQYF
TGTGCCACCTCGGGACAGATTTTTTACGAGCAGTACTTC
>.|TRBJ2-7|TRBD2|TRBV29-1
CSVGGTSGSFTAYEQYF
TGCAGCGTTGGAGGGACTAGCGGATCATTCACAGCCTACGAGCAGTACTTC
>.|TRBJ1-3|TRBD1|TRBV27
CASSDRVTGNTIYF
TGTGCCAGCAGCGACAGGGTGACTGGAAACACCATATATTTT
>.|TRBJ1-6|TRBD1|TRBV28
CASGQGVAYNSPLHF
TGTGCCAGCGGACAGGGTGTAGCCTATAATTCACCCCTCCACTTT
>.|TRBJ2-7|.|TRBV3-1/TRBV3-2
CASSQDQRRALEQYF
TGTGCCAGCAGCCAAGACCAGCGGAGGGCCTTGGAGCAGTACTTC
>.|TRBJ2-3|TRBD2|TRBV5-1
CASSVGLAGVEVTQYF
TGCGCCAGCAGCGTTGGACTAGCGGGAGTGGAGGTTACGCAGTATTTT
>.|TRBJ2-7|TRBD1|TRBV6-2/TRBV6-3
CASSYFVRDRELSYEQYF
TGTGCCAGCAGTTATTTCGTCCGGGACAGGGAACTCTCCTACGAGCAGTACTTC
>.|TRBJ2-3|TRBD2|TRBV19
CASKASGKHTQYF
TGTGCCAGTAAGGCGAGCGGGAAGCATACGCAGTATTTT
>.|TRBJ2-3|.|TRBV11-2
CASSLEGVGDTQYF
TGTGCCAGCAGCTTAGAAGGGGTTGGCGATACGCAGTATTTT
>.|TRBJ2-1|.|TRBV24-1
CATSDPGLGSSYNEQFF
TGTGCCACCAGTGACCCGGGTCTAGGGAGCTCCTACAATGAGCAGTTCTTC
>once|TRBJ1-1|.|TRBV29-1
CSVGGGSTEAFF
TGCAGCGTCGGGGGAGGATCCACTGAAGCTTTCTTT
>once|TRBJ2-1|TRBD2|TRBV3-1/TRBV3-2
CASSQPFKLAGYNEQFF
TGTGCCAGCAGCCAACCCTTCAAACTAGCGGGGTACAATGAGCAGTTCTTC
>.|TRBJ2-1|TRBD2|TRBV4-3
CASSQLAGVRNEQFF
TGCGCCAGCAGCCAACTAGCGGGAGTCAGGAATGAGCAGTTCTTC
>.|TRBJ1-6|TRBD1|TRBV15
CATSTGQGDSPLHF
TGTGCCACCAGCACGGGACAGGGGGACTCACCCCTCCACTTT
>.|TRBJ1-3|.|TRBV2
CASTQGSGNTIYF
TGTGCCAGCACCCAGGGTTCTGGAAACACCATATATTTT
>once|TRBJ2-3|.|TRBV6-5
CASRYTLASDTQYF
TGTGCCAGCAGATACACCCTGGCTTCCGATACGCAGTATTTT
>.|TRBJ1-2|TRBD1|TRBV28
CASRPGGNYGYTF
TGTGCCAGCAGGCCAGGGGGGAACTATGGCTACACCTTC
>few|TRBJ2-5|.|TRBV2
CASSEPGIETQYF
TGTGCCAGCAGTGAACCGGGGATAGAGACCCAGTACTTC
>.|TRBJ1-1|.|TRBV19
CASSIGGVNTEAFF
TGTGCCAGTAGTATTGGGGGCGTGAACACTGAAGCTTTCTTT
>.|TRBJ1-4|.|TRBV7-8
CASSIRNRATNEKLFF
TGTGCCAGCAGCATAAGAAACAGAGCAACTAATGAAAAACTGTTTTTT
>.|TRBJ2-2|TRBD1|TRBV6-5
CASSLGQGQTGELFF
TGTGCCAGCAGCCTGGGACAGGGGCAAACCGGGGAGCTGTTTTTT
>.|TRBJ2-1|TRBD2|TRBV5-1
CASSLGAGWDRNEQFF
TGCGCCAGCAGCTTAGGAGCGGGATGGGACCGCAATGAGCAGTTCTTC
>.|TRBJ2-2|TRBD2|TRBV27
CASSRHLMTSGSTGELFF
TGTGCCAGCAGTCGACACCTTATGACTAGCGGGTCCACCGGGGAGCTGTTTTTT
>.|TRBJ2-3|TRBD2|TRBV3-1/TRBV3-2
CASSQETSGRITDTQYF
TGTGCCAGCAGCCAAGAGACTAGCGGGAGGATCACAGATACGCAGTATTTT
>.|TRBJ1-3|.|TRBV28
CASSQGGSGNTIYF
TGTGCCAGCAGTCAAGGGGGCTCTGGAAACACCATATATTTT
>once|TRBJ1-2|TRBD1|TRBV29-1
CSVATGGGYTF
TGCAGCGTTGCGACAGGGGGTGGCTACACCTTC
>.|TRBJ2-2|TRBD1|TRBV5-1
CASSSTGQGNTGELFF
TGCGCCAGCAGCTCGACGGGACAGGGTAACACCGGGGAGCTGTTTTTT
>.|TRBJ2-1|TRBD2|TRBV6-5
CASSLTSGPYNEQFF
TGTGCCAGCAGCTTGACTAGCGGCCCCTACAATGAGCAGTTCTTC
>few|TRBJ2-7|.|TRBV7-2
CASSLGAKGAHEQYF
TGTGCCAGCAGCTTAGGGGCTAAGGGAGCCCACGAGCAGTACTTC
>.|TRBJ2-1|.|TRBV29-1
CSVDSSGLNEQFF
TGCAGCGTTGATTCGTCGGGATTGAATGAGCAGTTCTTC
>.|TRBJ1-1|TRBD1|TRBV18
CASSPRAGQGDEAFF
TGTGCCAGCTCACCACGGGCGGGACAGGGGGATGAAGCTTTCTTT
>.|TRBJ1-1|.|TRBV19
CASSRGTGVNTEAFF
TGTGCCAGTAGTCGGGGTACGGGGGTGAACACTGAAGCTTTCTTT
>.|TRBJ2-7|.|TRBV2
CASSEARYEQYF
TGTGCCAGCAGTGAAGCCAGGTACGAGCAGTACTTC
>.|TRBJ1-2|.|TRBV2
CASSDRESYGYTF
TGTGCCAGCAGTGATCGGGAATCCTATGGCTACACCTTC
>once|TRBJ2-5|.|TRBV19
CASSIGSGAETQYF
TGTGCCAGTAGTATAGGGTCGGGAGCGGAGACCCAGTACTTC
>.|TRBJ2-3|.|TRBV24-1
CATAPTRREGADTQYF
TGTGCCACCGCCCCGACTAGGCGGGAAGGTGCAGATACGCAGTATTTT
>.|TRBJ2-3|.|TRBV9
CASSPGLTDTQYF
TGTGCCAGCAGCCCGGGACTCACAGATACGCAGTATTTT
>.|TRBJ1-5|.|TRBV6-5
CASSLDFNSNQPQHF
TGTGCCAGCAGTTTGGACTTTAATAGCAATCAGCCCCAGCATTTT
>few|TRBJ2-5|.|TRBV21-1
CASSRFSRAVSIETQYF
TGTGCCAGCAGCCGTTTTTCGAGGGCAGTTTCGATCGAGACCCAGTACTTC
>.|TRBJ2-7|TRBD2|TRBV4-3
CASSQPTSGRSYEQYF
TGCGCCAGCAGCCAGCCCACTAGCGGGAGGTCCTACGAGCAGTACTTC
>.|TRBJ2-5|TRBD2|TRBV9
CASSPLGLAGGPETQYF
TGTGCCAGCAGCCCATTGGGACTAGCGGGAGGTCCTGAGACCCAGTACTTC
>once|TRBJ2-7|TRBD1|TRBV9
CASSVEGQSSYEQYF
TGTGCCAGCAGCGTAGAGGGACAGTCCTCCTACGAGCAGTACTTC
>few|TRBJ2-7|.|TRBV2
CASSEGRIPYEQYF
TGTGCCAGCAGTGAAGGCAGGATACCCTACGAGCAGTACTTC
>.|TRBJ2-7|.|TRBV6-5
CASSRSPNYEQYF
TGTGCCAGCAGTCGGAGCCCCAACTACGAGCAGTACTTC
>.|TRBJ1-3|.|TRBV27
CASSFNSGNTIYF
TGTGCCAGCAGTTTCAACTCTGGAAACACCATATATTTT
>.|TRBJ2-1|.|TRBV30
CAWSRDSRYNEQFF
TGTGCCTGGAGCCGGGACTCGAGATACAATGAGCAGTTCTTC
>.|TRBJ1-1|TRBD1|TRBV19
CASSLTSTGFLTEAFF
TGTGCCAGTAGTCTCACCTCGACAGGGTTTCTCACTGAAGCTTTCTTT
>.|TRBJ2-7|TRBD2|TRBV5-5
CASSLGTSVDYEQYF
TGTGCCAGCAGCTTGGGGACTAGCGTAGACTACGAGCAGTACTTC
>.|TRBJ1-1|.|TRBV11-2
CASSPGQLPNTEAFF
TGTGCCAGCAGCCCTGGACAGTTGCCGAACACTGAAGCTTTCTTT
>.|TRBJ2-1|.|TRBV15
CATSRGSRYSYNEQFF
TGTGCCACCAGCAGAGGTAGTCGTTACTCCTACAATGAGCAGTTCTTC
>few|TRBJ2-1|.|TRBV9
CASSVGGVVLDEQFF
TGTGCCAGCAGCGTAGGGGGGGTCGTCTTAGATGAGCAGTTCTTC
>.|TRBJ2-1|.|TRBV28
CASSSLKGDNEQFF
TGTGCCAGCAGTTCTTTGAAAGGGGACAATGAGCAGTTCTTC